The sequence of this T cell receptor beta chain was determined in a study of PD-L1 blockade in urothelial cancer. The wider study: Males with urothelial cancer arising in the bladder constituted twenty-five of the 29 patients.

Sequencing used immunoSEQ multiplex PCR; TCRdb keeps in-frame clones, though not all of them. The sample has 45,000 to 55,000 clones, about 85% seen once. This CDR3 has 15 residues. Germline trimming cut 4 bases from V and 2 bases from J; bases unmatched to any gene: 2. Germline V gene lookup returns CDR1 ENHRY and CDR2 SYGVKD. The time point here: peripheral blood 6 weeks after treatment start. V gene TRBV10-3 combines with J gene TRBJ2-6, with 7 bases identical to TRBD1. The sample consisted of PBMCs, taken around atezolizumab (anti-PD-L1) treatment. The clonotype comes from a man in his fifties with urothelial cancer. The CDR3 loop is CAISGDRAGANVLTF. The CDR3, as DNA: TGTGCCATCAGTGGCGACAGGGCTGGGGCCAACGTCCTGACTTTC.